The next 29 T cell receptor beta chains were all read from a single sample in a study of shared clonotypes between healthy human individuals (dated by TCRdb to the early 2020s). The library was produced with the immunoSEQ multiplex PCR assay. TCRdb took over this immuneACCESS table, retaining in-frame rearrangements with V and J assigned. Such tables are incomplete; in checked studies, under half of the missing clones stem from an unresolved V gene, and the remainder is unexplained. In this sample the table shows some 550,000 clones, about 97% of which occur a single time. The ten largest make up about 0.057% of the sample. What was sequenced was naive CD4+ T cells sorted from blood. The cell subset or site label corresponds to: CD45RA+ positively selected. Source of these receptors: a woman aged 25 to 39 in good health.

The chain is built from TRBV18 and TRBJ2-1, with 7 bases identical to TRBD1. Germline V lookup: CDR1 KGHSH, CDR2 LQKENI. The CDR3 totals 15 residues. V lost 6 bases, J lost 2 bases, and 7 bases stayed unmatched. The CDR3 here is CASSDTGETYNEQFF. CDR3 DNA sequence: TGTGCCAGCTCGGACACAGGGGAGACCTACAATGAGCAGTTCTTC.

The gene calls are TRBV7-6 and TRBJ2-7; 8 nucleotides match TRBD2. Germline CDR1 reads SGHVS; CDR2 reads FNYEAQ. J lost 8 bases, V lost 6 bases, and 3 bases had no gene match. The CDR3 extends over 11 amino acids. The CDR3 sequence is CASSGGRKQYF. The CDR3, as DNA: TGTGCCAGCAGTGGCGGGAGGAAGCAGTACTTC.

The V gene is TRBV15, the J gene TRBJ1-5, with D tentatively TRBD1 (5 bases). V was clipped by 5 bases and J by 4 bases, with 12 bases between them. CDR3 size: 14 residues. CDR1 LNHNV and CDR2 YYDKDF come from the germline V gene (reference sequence). The CDR3: CATSRGHLNQPQHF. In nucleotides, the CDR3 is TGTGCCACCAGCCGTGGACACTTGAATCAGCCCCAGCATTTT.

The CDR3 bases are TGTGCCAGCTCACCCACTAGCGGGAGAACCTACGAGCAGTACTTC. Amino acids: CASSPTSGRTYEQYF. This rearrangement joins TRBV18 to TRBJ2-7, with 11 positions matching TRBD2. The CDR3 covers 15 residues. Losses at the gene ends were 3 bases for V and 2 bases for J; bases not matched to a gene: 3. The germline V gene encodes CDR1 KGHSH and CDR2 LQKENI.

The chain is built from TRBV2 and TRBJ1-3; no clear D gene. Trimming removed 4 bases from V and 2 bases from J, with 12 bases in between. CDR1 is SNHLY and CDR2 is FYNNEI in the germline V gene. This CDR3 has 15 residues. CDR3 DNA sequence: TGTGCCAGCAGTGGGGAGGAGACCCCTGGAAACACCATATATTTT. Translation gives CASSGEETPGNTIYF.

J is TRBJ2-7 and V is TRBV7-9; no reliable D call. Germline CDR1 is SEHNR and CDR2 is FQNEAQ (reference sequence). This CDR3 comprises 13 residues. V lost 4 bases to trimming and J lost 3 bases, with 10 bases between them. The CDR3 DNA reads TGTGCCAGCAGCTCAGAGTGGATCTACGAGCAGTACTTC. Translated: CASSSEWIYEQYF.

The rearrangement uses TRBV7-2 and TRBJ1-1; TRBD1 agrees at 7 bases. Per the germline V gene, CDR1 is SGHTA and CDR2 is FQGNSA. The V segment lost 6 bases and the J segment 3 bases; nucleotides outside the gene matches: 4. The CDR3 extends over 13 amino acids. CDR3 amino acids: CASRRQGDTEAFF. Written as DNA, the CDR3 is TGTGCCAGCAGGAGACAGGGTGACACTGAAGCTTTCTTT.

V gene TRBV7-9 combines with J gene TRBJ1-4, with no clear D. Trimming cost V 3 bases and J 3 bases, with 11 bases left between them. The CDR3 covers 15 residues. Germline loops: CDR1 SEHNR, CDR2 FQNEAQ (reference sequence). In nucleotides, the CDR3 is TGTGCCAGCAGCTTGATGGCAGAGGCTAATGAAAAACTGTTTTTT. The encoded protein is CASSLMAEANEKLFF.

This rearrangement joins TRBV29-1 to TRBJ2-5, with a weak D call TRBD1 (5 bases). The DNA end lines up better with TRBJ2-7; the J call may be wrong. This CDR3 is 14 amino acids long. The germline V gene has CDR1 SQVTM and CDR2 ANQGSEA. The CDR3 spells CSVGRMGHPYEQYF. Here the CDR3 DNA reads TGCAGCGTTGGACGGATGGGGCATCCATACGAGCAGTACTTC.

This chain connects TRBV5-1 to TRBJ2-7, with D possibly being TRBD2 (6 bases). This CDR3 is 13 amino acids long. Germline CDR1 and CDR2: SGHRS and YFSETQ. Trimming cost V 2 bases and J 5 bases, with 11 bases left between them. The CDR3 spells CASSFQGLDEQYF. The CDR3 DNA reads as TGCGCCAGCAGCTTTCAGGGACTGGACGAGCAGTACTTC.

This chain joins TRBV4-1 and TRBJ2-5; possible D gene TRBD1, 6 bases. V was pared by 0 bases and J by 4 bases, with 15 bases between. Germline V gene data show CDR1 as MGHRA and CDR2 as YSYEKL. The CDR3 runs to 16 residues. CDR3 amino acids: CASSQDPQGPPETQYF. CDR3 DNA: TGCGCCAGCAGCCAAGATCCGCAGGGGCCCCCAGAGACCCAGTACTTC.

This sequence joins TRBV28 and TRBJ1-5, with 7 bases matching TRBD1. Germline V gene data show CDR1 as MDHEN and CDR2 as SYDVKM. V was pared by 5 bases and J by 4 bases, with 14 bases of the junction left unmatched. The CDR3 totals 17 residues. CDR3 protein: CASSPPRQGSHNQPQHF. In DNA form, the CDR3 reads TGTGCCAGCAGTCCCCCTCGACAGGGAAGTCATAATCAGCCCCAGCATTTT.

This clone was recorded once. The chain couples TRBV19 to TRBJ2-7; 10 nucleotides align to TRBD2. There are 16 residues in the CDR3. Germline V CDR1 and CDR2: LNHDA, SQIVND (reference sequence). Losses at the gene ends were 5 bases for V and 0 bases for J; bases not matched to a gene: 7. The CDR3 region is CASSQTGTSDSYEQYF. The CDR3 coding sequence is TGTGCCAGTAGTCAAACCGGGACTAGCGACTCCTACGAGCAGTACTTC.

CDR3 in DNA: TGTGCCAGCAGCGGACAGGGCTATGGCTACACCTTC. Translated: CASSGQGYGYTF. The genes are TRBV6-5 and TRBJ1-2, with 8 positions matching TRBD1. This CDR3 contains 12 residues. Germline assignment: CDR1 MNHEY and CDR2 SVGAGI. The V and J ends lost 6 bases and 4 bases, in that order; junction bases with no gene match: 1.

The chain has TRBV30 and TRBJ1-2; TRBD1 is a possible D gene (6 bases). Deletions cut 0 bases from V and 3 bases from J, with 14 bases between. This CDR3 is built from 15 residues. Germline V gene sequence: CDR1 GTSNPN, CDR2 SVGIG (reference sequence). Here the CDR3 reads CAWSVLDRSHYGYTF. The CDR3 DNA reads TGTGCCTGGAGTGTACTGGACAGATCTCACTATGGCTACACCTTC.

The chain couples TRBV19 to TRBJ2-2; 14 nucleotides agree with TRBD2. CDR3 length equals 21 residues. The J segment lost 1 base and the V segment lost 3 bases, leaving 13 bases of the junction unmatched. Germline V gives CDR1 LNHDA, CDR2 SQIVND (reference sequence). CDR3 in DNA: TGTGCCAGTAGTATTGGGGGACGAGCCGGACTAGCGGGAGGGAACACCGGGGAGCTGTTTTTT. Translated: CASSIGGRAGLAGGNTGELFF.

The CDR3 region is CASVAGDYNQPQHF. The DNA for the CDR3 is TGTGCCAGTGTGGCAGGGGATTACAATCAGCCCCAGCATTTT. The rearrangement links TRBV19 to TRBJ1-5; tentatively, D is TRBD1 (6 bases). Germline CDR1 is LNHDA and CDR2 is SQIVND (reference sequence). The V end lost 8 bases, the J end lost 3 bases, and 14 bases lay between the germline ends. The CDR3 spans 14 residues.

The rearrangement joins TRBV2 to TRBJ1-5; 7 bases agree with TRBD1. This CDR3 is built from 15 residues. The ends lost 5 bases at V and 1 base at J; junction bases unmatched: 5. Germline CDR1 and CDR2: SNHLY and FYNNEI. The CDR3 reads CASSRQGGSNQPQHF. The CDR3 nucleotides are TGTGCCAGCAGTCGACAGGGTGGAAGCAATCAGCCCCAGCATTTT.

The genes are TRBV6-5 and TRBJ1-4, with TRBD1 identical over 8 bases. Unmatched junction bases numbered 6, after V lost 4 bases and J lost 5 bases. From germline, CDR1 is MNHEY and CDR2 SVGAGI. The CDR3 covers 15 residues. The CDR3 DNA is TGTGCCAGCAGTTTAACAGGGGGTCGGAATGAAAAACTGTTTTTT. Protein sequence: CASSLTGGRNEKLFF.

This clone was observed a single time. The J gene is TRBJ1-1, the V gene TRBV4-1, with 11 bases aligning to TRBD1. The ends lost 3 bases at V and 6 bases at J; junction bases unmatched: 3. This CDR3 comprises 14 residues. Germline lookup yields CDR1 MGHRA and CDR2 YSYEKL. This CDR3 is CASSHPGQGAEAFF. The CDR3 nucleotides are TGCGCCAGCAGCCATCCGGGACAGGGGGCTGAAGCTTTCTTT.

The chain joins TRBV19 to TRBJ2-1; a possible D gene is TRBD1 (5 bases). CDR1 is LNHDA, CDR2 SQIVND, per germline (reference sequence). The CDR3 spans 13 residues. Trimming stripped 5 bases from V and 7 bases from J, with 12 bases between. Here the CDR3 DNA reads TGTGCCAGTAGTTATCAGGGTGGAAATGAGCAGTTCTTC. Residues: CASSYQGGNEQFF.

The gene calls are TRBV10-3 and TRBJ1-2, with D unclear. The length of the CDR3 is 13 residues. Deletions cut 2 bases from V and 4 bases from J, with 8 bases between. The germline V gene encodes CDR1 ENHRY and CDR2 SYGVKD. The CDR3 protein is CAISEREGYGYTF. In DNA, the CDR3 is TGTGCCATCAGTGAGCGGGAAGGCTATGGCTACACCTTC.

The chain joins TRBV27 to TRBJ2-5; possibly TRBD2 for D (6 bases). V lost 2 bases and J 2 bases, leaving 9 bases between the germline ends. The V gene's germline CDR1 is MNHEY and CDR2 SMNVEV (reference sequence). The CDR3 spans 14 residues. Here the CDR3 reads CASSLMGGQETQYF. In DNA form, the CDR3 reads TGTGCCAGCAGTTTAATGGGAGGTCAAGAGACCCAGTACTTC.

The rearrangement links TRBV6-6 to TRBJ1-4; D gene ambiguous. This CDR3 is 15 amino acids long. Trimming cost V 5 bases and J 10 bases, with 20 bases left between them. Germline V lookup: CDR1 MNHNY, CDR2 SVGAGI (reference sequence). CDR3 sequence: CASSPVTIQYGKLFF. The CDR3 DNA sequence: TGTGCCAGCAGTCCCGTGACTATTCAGTACGGAAAACTGTTTTTT.

This chain joins TRBV19 and TRBJ1-6; weak D call: TRBD1 (6 bases). V lost 5 bases and J 5 bases, leaving 10 bases between the germline ends. Germline V gene lookup returns CDR1 LNHDA and CDR2 SQIVND (reference sequence). CDR3 length: 14 amino acids. CDR3 DNA: TGTGCCAGTAGTCTCCAGGGGAATAATTCACCCCTCCACTTT. Translated, it gives CASSLQGNNSPLHF. Using reference TRBV19 and TRBJ1-6 for the parts outside the CDR3, the full variable domain is DGGITQSPKYLFRKEGQNVTLSCEQNLNHDAMYWYRQDPGQGLRLIYYSQIVNDFQKGDIAEGYSVSREKKESFPLTVTSAQKNPTAFYLCASSLQGNNSPLHFGNGTRLTVT.

V gene TRBV19 combines with J gene TRBJ2-7; D may be TRBD1 or TRBD2 (5 bases each). This CDR3 region has 14 residues. Germline assignment: CDR1 LNHDA and CDR2 SQIVND (reference sequence). The germline V and J ends were trimmed by 6 bases and 3 bases, with 15 bases remaining between them. The CDR3 sequence is CASSIGTEYYEQYF. In DNA form, the CDR3 reads TGTGCCAGTAGCATCGGGACGGAGTACTACGAGCAGTACTTC.

This chain joins TRBV19 and TRBJ2-7, with D uncertain. The CDR3 spans 15 residues. The V end was cut by 2 bases, the J end by 0 bases, with 11 bases between. CDR1 is LNHDA and CDR2 is SQIVND in the germline V gene (reference sequence). For the CDR3, the DNA is TGTGCCAGTAGTATACATGACACCAGCTCCTACGAGCAGTACTTC. Its protein product is CASSIHDTSSYEQYF.

The J gene is TRBJ2-1, the V gene TRBV5-1; 7 positions agree with TRBD2. Trimming at V came to 0 bases and at J to 0 bases, leaving 3 bases not matched to a gene. Germline V gene data show CDR1 as SGHRS and CDR2 as YFSETQ. The CDR3 runs to 16 residues. In nucleotides, the CDR3 is TGCGCCAGCAGCTTGGGGCGGGGGAGCTCCTACAATGAGCAGTTCTTC. Amino acid sequence: CASSLGRGSSYNEQFF. Together with reference TRBV5-1 and TRBJ2-1, the CDR3 gives the full variable domain: KAGVTQTPRYLIKTRGQQVTLSCSPISGHRSVSWYQQTPGQGLQFLFEYFSETQRNKGNFPGRFSGRQFSNSRSEMNVSTLELGDSALYLCASSLGRGSSYNEQFFGPGTRLTVL.

Notes on this clone: The identical CDR3 is also encoded by other nucleotide sequences in the sample. The chain employs TRBV28 and TRBJ2-7, with 8 bases matching TRBD1. The germline V gene has CDR1 MDHEN and CDR2 SYDVKM. Losses at the gene ends were 5 bases for V and 2 bases for J; bases not matched to a gene: 2. The CDR3 length is 13 residues. The CDR3 here is CASSRGQAYEQYF. In DNA form, the CDR3 reads TGTGCCAGCAGTCGGGGACAGGCCTACGAGCAGTACTTC.